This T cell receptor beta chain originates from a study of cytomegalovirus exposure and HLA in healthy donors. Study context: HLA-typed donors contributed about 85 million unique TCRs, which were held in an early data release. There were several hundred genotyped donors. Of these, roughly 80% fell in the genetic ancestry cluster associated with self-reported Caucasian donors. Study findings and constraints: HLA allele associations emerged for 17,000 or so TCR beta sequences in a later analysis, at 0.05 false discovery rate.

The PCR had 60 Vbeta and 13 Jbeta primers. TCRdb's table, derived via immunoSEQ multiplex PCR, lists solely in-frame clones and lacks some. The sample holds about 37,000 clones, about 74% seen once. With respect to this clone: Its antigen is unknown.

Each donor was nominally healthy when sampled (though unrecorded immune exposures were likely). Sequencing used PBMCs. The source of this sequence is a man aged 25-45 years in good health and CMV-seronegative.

In nucleotides, the CDR3 is TGTGCCAGCAGCTTAAGCAGGGAAGCTTTCTTT. Translation gives CASSLSREAFF. The rearrangement links TRBV7-8 to TRBJ1-1; D remains unclear. Germline assignment: CDR1 SGHVS and CDR2 FQNEAQ. CDR3 length: 11 amino acids. With 2 bases removed from V and 8 bases from J, the gap between germline ends came to 6 bases.